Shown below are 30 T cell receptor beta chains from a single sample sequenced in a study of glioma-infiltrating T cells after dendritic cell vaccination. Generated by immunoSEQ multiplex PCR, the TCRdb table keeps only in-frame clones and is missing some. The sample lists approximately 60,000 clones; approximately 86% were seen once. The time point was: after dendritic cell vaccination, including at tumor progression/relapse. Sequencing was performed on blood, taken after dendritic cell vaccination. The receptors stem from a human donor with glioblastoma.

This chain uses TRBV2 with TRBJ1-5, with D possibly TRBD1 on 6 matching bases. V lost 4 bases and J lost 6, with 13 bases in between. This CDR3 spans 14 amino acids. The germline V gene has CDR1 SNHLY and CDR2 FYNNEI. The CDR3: CASSARGWGQPQHF. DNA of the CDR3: TGTGCCAGCAGTGCCAGGGGTTGGGGTCAGCCCCAGCATTTT.

CDR3 coding DNA: TGTGCCAGCAGCTTTTATTCTGCGTCCCCCTACGAGCAGTACTTC. It yields the protein CASSFYSASPYEQYF. V and J are TRBV7-2 and TRBJ2-7; D is uncertain. This CDR3 is built from 15 residues. The germline gives CDR1 SGHTA, CDR2 FQGNSA. The V gene lost 3 bases and the J gene lost 2 bases, with 14 bases spanning the gap. Using reference TRBV7-2 and TRBJ2-7 for the parts outside the CDR3, the full variable domain is GAGVSQSPSNKVTEKGKDVELRCDPISGHTALYWYRQSLGQGLEFLIYFQGNSAPDKSGLPSDRFSAERTGGSVSTLTIQRTQQEDSAVYLCASSFYSASPYEQYFGPGTRLTVT.

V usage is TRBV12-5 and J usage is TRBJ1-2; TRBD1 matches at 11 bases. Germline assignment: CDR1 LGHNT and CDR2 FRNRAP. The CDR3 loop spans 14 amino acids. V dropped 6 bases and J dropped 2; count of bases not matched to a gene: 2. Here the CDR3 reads CASGRTGGNYGYTF. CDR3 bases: TGTGCTAGTGGACGGACAGGGGGCAACTATGGCTACACCTTC.

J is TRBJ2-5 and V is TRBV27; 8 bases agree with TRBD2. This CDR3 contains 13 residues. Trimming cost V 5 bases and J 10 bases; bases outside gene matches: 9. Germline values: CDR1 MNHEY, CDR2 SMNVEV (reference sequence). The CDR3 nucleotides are TGTGCCAGCAGTAACGGGGGGGGGCATGTCCAGTACTTC. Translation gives CASSNGGGHVQYF.

CDR3 amino acids: CASSLSLGRGQGEQYF. In nucleotides, the CDR3 is TGCGCCAGCAGCTTGAGTCTAGGCAGGGGGCAAGGCGAGCAGTACTTC. The chain carries TRBV5-1 and TRBJ2-7; 8 nucleotides match TRBD1. The CDR3 totals 16 residues. CDR1 and CDR2 (germline): SGHRS, YFSETQ. The J segment lost 6 bases and the V segment lost 1 base, leaving 12 bases of the junction unmatched.

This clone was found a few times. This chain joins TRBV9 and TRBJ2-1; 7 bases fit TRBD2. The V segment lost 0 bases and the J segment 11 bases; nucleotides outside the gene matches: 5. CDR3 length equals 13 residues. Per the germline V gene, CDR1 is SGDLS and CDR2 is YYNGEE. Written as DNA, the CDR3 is TGTGCCAGCAGCGTAGATGCCGGGACTAAGCAGTTCTTC. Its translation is CASSVDAGTKQFF. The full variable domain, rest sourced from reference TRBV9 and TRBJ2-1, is DSGVTQTPKHLITATGQRVTLRCSPRSGDLSVYWYQQSLDQGLQFLIQYYNGEERAKGNILERFSAQQFPDLHSELNLSSLELGDSALYFCASSVDAGTKQFFGPGTRLTVL.

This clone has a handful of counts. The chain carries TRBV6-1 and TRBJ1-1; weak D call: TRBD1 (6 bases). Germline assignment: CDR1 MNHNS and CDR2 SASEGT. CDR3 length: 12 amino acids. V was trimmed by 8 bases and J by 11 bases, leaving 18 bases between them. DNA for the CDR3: TGTGCCAGCCGCGATACAGGGACCGGGGCTTTCTTT. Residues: CASRDTGTGAFF.

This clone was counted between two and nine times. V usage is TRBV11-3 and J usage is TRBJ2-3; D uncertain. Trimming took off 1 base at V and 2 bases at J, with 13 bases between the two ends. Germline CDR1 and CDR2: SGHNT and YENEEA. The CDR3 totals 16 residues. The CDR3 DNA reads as TGTGCCAGCAGCTTAGTAATTCGAGGTTACACAGATACGCAGTATTTT. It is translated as CASSLVIRGYTDTQYF.

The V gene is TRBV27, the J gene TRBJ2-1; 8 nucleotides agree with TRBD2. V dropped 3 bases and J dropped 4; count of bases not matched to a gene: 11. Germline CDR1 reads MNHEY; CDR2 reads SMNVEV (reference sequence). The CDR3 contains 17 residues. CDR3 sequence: CASSFNGAGERYNEQFF. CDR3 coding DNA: TGTGCCAGCAGTTTCAACGGAGCGGGGGAAAGATACAATGAGCAGTTCTTC.

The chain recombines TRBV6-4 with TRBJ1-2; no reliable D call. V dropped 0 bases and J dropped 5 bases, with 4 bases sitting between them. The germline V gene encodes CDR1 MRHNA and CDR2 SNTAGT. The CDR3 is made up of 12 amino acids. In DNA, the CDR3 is TGTGCCAGCAGTGACTCGAGATATGGCTACACCTTC. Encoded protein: CASSDSRYGYTF.

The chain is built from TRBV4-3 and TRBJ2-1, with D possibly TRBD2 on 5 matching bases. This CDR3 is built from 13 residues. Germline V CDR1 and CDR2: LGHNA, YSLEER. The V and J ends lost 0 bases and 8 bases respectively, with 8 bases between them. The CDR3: CASSQELVDEQFF. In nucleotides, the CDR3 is TGCGCCAGCAGCCAAGAACTAGTCGATGAGCAGTTCTTC.

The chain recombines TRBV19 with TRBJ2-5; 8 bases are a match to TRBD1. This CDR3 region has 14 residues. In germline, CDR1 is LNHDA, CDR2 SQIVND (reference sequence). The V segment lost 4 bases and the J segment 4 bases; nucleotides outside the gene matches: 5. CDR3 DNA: TGTGCCAGTAGTAAAGGACAGGGTTTAGAGACCCAGTACTTC. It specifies CASSKGQGLETQYF.

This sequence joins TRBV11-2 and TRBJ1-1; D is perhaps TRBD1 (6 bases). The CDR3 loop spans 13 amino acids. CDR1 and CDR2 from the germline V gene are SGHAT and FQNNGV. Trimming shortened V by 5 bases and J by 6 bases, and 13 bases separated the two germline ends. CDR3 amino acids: CASSPTRGAEAFF. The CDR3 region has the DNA TGTGCCAGCAGCCCGACCAGGGGTGCTGAAGCTTTCTTT.

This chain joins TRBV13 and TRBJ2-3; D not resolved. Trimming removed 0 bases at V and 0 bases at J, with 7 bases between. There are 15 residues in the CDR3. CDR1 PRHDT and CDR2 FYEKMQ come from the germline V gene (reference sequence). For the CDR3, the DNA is TGTGCCAGCAGCTTAGGTCGAGCGAGCACAGATACGCAGTATTTT. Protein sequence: CASSLGRASTDTQYF.

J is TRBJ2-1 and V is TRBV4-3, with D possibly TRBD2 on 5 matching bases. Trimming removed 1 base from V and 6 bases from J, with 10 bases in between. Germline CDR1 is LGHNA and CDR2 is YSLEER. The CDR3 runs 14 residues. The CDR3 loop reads CASSQADFGNEQFF. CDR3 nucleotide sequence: TGCGCCAGCAGCCAAGCGGACTTCGGCAATGAGCAGTTCTTC.

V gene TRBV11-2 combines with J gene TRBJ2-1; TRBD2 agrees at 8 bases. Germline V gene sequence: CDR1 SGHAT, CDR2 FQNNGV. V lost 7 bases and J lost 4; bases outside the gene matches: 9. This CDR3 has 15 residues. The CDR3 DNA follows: TGTGCCAGCACCCCCTTAGCGGGGCAGTACAATGAGCAGTTCTTC. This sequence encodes CASTPLAGQYNEQFF.

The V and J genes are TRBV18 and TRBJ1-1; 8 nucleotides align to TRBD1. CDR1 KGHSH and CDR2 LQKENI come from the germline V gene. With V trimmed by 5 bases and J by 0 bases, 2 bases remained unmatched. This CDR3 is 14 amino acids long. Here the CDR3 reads CASSLTGVNTEAFF. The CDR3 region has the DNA TGTGCCAGCTCATTGACAGGGGTGAACACTGAAGCTTTCTTT.

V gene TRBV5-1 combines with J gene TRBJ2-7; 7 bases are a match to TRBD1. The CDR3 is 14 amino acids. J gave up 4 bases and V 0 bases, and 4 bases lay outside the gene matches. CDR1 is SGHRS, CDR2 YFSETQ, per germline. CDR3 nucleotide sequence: TGCGCCAGCAGCTTGGAGGGGACAGTGTACGAGCAGTACTTC. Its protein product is CASSLEGTVYEQYF.

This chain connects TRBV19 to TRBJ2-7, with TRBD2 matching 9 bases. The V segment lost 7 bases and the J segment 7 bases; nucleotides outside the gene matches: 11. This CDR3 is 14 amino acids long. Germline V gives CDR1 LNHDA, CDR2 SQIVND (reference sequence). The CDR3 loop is CASTPSGRSWEQYF. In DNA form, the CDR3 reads TGTGCCAGTACCCCAAGCGGGAGGTCGTGGGAGCAGTACTTC.

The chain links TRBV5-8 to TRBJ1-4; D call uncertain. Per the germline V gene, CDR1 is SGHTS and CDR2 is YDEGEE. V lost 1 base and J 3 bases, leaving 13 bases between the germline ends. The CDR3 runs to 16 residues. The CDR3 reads CASSLKQSSSNEKLFF. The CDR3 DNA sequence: TGTGCCAGCAGCTTGAAACAGTCGTCCTCTAATGAAAAACTGTTTTTT. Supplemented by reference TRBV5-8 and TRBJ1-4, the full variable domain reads EAGVTQSPTHLIKTRGQQATLRCSPISGHTSVYWYQQALGLGLQFLLWYDEGEERNRGNFPPRFSGRQFPNYSSELNVNALELEDSALYLCASSLKQSSSNEKLFFGSGTQLSVL.

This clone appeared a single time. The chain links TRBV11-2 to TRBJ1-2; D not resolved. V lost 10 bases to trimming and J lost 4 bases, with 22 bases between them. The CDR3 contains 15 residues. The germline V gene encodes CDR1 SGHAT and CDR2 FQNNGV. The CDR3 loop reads CATTPQAGLGYGYTF. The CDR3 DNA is TGTGCCACCACGCCGCAGGCAGGCCTCGGCTATGGCTACACCTTC.

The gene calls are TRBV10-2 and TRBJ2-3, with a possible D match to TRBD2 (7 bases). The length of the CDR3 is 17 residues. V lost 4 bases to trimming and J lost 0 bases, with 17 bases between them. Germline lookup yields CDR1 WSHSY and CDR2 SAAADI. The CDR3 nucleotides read TGCGCCAGCAGTGTCAGTTGGGGGGGCAGTAGCACAGATACGCAGTATTTT. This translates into CASSVSWGGSSTDTQYF.

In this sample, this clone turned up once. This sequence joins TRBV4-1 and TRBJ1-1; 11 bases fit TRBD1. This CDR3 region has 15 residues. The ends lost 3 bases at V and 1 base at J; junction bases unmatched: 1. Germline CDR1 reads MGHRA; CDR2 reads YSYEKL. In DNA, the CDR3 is TGCGCCAGCAGCCAGGGGACAGGGGGGAACACTGAAGCTTTCTTT. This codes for CASSQGTGGNTEAFF.

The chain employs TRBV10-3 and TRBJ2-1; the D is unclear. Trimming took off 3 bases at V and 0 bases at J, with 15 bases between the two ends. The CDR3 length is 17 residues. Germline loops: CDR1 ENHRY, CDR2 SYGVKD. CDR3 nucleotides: TGTGCCATCAGTGAAGCCCAGGCCTCCCTCTCCTACAATGAGCAGTTCTTC. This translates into CAISEAQASLSYNEQFF.

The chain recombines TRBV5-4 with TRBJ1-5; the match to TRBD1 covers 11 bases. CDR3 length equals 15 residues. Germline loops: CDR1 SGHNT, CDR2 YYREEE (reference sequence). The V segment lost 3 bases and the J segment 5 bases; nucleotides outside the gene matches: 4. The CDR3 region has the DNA TGTGCCAGCAGCTCCACGGGACAGGGGGATCAGCCCCAGCATTTT. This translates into CASSSTGQGDQPQHF.

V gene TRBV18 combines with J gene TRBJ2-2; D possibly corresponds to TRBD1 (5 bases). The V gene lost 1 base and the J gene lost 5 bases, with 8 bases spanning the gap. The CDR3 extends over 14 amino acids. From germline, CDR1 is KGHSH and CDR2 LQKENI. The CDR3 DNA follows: TGTGCCAGCTCACCACAGGGGTCTACCGGGGAGCTGTTTTTT. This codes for CASSPQGSTGELFF.

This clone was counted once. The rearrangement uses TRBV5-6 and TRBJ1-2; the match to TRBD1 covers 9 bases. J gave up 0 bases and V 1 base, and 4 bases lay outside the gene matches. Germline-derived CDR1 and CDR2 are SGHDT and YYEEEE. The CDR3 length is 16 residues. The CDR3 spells CASSLIGTGTNYGYTF. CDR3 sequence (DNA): TGTGCCAGCAGCTTGATCGGGACAGGGACTAACTATGGCTACACCTTC. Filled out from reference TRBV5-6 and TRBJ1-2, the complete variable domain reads DAGVTQSPTHLIKTRGQQVTLRCSPKSGHDTVSWYQQALGQGPQFIFQYYEEEERQRGNFPDRFSGHQFPNYSSELNVNALLLGDSALYLCASSLIGTGTNYGYTFGSGTRLTVV.

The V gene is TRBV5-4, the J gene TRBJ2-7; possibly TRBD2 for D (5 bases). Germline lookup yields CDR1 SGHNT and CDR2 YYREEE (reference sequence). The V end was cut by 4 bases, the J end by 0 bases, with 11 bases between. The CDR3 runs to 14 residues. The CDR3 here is CASSPDSRSYEQYF. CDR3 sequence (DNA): TGTGCCAGCAGCCCGGACTCCCGCTCCTACGAGCAGTACTTC. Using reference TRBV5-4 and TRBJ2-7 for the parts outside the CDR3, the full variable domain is ETGVTQSPTHLIKTRGQQVTLRCSSQSGHNTVSWYQQALGQGPQFIFQYYREEENGRGNFPPRFSGLQFPNYSSELNVNALELDDSALYLCASSPDSRSYEQYFGPGTRLTVT.

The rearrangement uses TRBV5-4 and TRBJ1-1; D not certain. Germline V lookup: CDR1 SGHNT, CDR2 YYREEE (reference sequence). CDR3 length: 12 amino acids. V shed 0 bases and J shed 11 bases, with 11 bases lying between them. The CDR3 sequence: CASSLDGTGAFF. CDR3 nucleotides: TGTGCCAGCAGCTTGGACGGTACGGGGGCTTTCTTT.

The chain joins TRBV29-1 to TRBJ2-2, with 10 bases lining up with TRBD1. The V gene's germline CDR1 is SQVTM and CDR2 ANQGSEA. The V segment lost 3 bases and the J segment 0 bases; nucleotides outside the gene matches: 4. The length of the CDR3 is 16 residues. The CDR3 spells CSVDLGQGTNTGELFF. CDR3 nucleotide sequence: TGCAGCGTTGATCTGGGACAGGGGACGAACACCGGGGAGCTGTTTTTT.